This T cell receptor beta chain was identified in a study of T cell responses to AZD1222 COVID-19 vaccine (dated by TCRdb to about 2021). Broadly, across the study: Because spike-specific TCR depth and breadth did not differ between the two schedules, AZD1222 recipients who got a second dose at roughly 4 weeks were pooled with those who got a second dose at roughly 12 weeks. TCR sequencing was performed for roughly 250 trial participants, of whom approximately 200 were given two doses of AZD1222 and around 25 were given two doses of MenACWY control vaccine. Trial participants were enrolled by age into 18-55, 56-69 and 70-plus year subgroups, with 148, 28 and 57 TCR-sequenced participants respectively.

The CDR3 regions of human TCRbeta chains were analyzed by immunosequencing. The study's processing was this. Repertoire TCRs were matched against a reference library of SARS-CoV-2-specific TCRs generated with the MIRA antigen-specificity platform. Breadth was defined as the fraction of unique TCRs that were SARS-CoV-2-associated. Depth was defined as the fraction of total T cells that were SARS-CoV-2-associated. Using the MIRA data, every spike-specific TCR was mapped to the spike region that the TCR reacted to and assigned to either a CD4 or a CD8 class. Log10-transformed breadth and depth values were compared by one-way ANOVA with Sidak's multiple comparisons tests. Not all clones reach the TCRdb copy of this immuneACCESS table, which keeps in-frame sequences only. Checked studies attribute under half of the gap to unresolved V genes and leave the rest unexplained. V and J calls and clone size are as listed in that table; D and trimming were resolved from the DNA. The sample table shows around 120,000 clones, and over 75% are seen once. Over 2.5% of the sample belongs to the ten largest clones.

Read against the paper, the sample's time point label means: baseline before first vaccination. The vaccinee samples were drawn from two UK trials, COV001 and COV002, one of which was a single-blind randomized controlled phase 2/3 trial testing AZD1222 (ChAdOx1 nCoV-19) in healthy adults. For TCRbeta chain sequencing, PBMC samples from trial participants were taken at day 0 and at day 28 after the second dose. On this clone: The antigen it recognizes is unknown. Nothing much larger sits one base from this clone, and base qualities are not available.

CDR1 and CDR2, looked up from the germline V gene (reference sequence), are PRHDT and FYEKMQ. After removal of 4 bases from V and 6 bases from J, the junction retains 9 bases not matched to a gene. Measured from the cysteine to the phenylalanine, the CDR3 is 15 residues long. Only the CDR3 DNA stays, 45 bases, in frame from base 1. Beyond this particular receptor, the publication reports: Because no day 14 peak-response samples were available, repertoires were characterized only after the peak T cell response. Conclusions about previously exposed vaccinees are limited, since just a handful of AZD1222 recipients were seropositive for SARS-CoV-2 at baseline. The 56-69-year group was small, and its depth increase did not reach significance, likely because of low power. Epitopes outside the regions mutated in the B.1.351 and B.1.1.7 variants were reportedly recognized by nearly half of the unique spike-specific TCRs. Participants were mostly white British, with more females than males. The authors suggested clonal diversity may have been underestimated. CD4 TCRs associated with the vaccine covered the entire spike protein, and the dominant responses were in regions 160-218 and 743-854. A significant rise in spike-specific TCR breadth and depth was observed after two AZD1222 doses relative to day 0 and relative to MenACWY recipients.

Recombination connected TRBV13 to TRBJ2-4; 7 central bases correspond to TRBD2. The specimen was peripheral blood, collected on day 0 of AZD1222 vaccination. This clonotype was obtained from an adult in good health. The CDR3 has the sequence CASSSGRNGVNIQYF. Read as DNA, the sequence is TGTGCCAGCAGCTCCGGGAGGAACGGGGTAAACATTCAGTACTTC.